This T cell receptor (beta chain) stems from a study of Ad26.COV2.S vaccination and SARS-CoV-2 variants. Study-wide findings and caveats: Responses of T cells in total may have been underestimated by the TCR breadth and depth analyses. Placebo recipients had lower spike-specific TCR breadth than vaccine recipients. Comparable non-spike TCR breadth was observed in vaccine and placebo recipients.

CDR3 length: 14 residues. The germline V and J ends were trimmed by 6 bases and 1 base, with 8 bases remaining between them. Germline V gene sequence: CDR1 KGHDR, CDR2 SFDVKD. Some clones are missing from TCRdb's copy, which holds only in-frame ones; the method was immunoSEQ multiplex PCR. Seen here are 300,000 to 400,000 clones, under 95% observed once, and the top ten hold under 4%. This clone appeared a single time. Its antigen remains unknown. Source: peripheral blood, taken after recovery from COVID-19. The chain combines TRBV24-1 with TRBJ2-2; no reliable D call. The receptor's source is a human donor who had recovered from COVID-19. CDR3 bases: TGTGCCACCAGTACGACGGAGAACACCGGGGAGCTGTTTTTT. Translation gives CATSTTENTGELFF.